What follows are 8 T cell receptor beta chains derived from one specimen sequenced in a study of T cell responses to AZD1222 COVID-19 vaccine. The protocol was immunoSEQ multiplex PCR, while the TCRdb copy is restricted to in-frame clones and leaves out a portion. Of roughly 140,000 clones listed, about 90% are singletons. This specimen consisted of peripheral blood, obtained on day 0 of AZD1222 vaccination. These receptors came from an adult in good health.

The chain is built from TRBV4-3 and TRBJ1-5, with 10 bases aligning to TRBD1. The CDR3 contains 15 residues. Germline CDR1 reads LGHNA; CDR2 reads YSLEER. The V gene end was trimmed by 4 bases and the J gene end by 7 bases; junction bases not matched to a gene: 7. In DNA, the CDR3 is TGCGCCAGCAGCCCCGGGACAGGGGCTGGGCAGCCCCAGCATTTT. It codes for CASSPGTGAGQPQHF.

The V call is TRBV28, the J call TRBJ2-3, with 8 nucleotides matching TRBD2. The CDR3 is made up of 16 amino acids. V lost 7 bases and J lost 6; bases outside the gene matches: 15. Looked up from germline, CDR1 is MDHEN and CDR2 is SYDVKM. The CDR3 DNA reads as TGTGCCAGCACCCCCAGAGGGACCGGCGGGAGGGATACGCAGTATTTT. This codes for CASTPRGTGGRDTQYF.

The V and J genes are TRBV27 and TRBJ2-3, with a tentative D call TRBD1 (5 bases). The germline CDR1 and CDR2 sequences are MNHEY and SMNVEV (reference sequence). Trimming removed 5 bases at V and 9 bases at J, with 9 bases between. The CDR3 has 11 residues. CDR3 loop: CASSLSGTQYF. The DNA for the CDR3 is TGTGCCAGCAGTCTTTCAGGGACGCAGTATTTT.

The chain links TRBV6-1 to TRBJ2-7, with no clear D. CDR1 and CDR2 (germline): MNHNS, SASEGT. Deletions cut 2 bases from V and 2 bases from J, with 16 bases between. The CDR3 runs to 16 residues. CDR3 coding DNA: TGTGCCAGCAGTGAATATAGGTCGAGCCGCCCCTACGAGCAGTACTTC. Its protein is CASSEYRSSRPYEQYF.

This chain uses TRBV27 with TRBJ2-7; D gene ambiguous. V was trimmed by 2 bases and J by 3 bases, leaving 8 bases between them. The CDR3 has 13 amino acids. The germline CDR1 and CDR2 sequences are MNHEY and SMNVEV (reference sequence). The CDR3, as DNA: TGTGCCAGCAGTTTAATGGCTCGCTACGAGCAGTACTTC. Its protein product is CASSLMARYEQYF.

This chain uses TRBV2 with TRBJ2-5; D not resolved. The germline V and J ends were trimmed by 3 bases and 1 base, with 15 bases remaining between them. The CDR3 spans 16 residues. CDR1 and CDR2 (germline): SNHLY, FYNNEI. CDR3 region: CASSDSGEPIQETQYF. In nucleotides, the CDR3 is TGTGCCAGCAGTGACTCGGGCGAGCCAATCCAAGAGACCCAGTACTTC.

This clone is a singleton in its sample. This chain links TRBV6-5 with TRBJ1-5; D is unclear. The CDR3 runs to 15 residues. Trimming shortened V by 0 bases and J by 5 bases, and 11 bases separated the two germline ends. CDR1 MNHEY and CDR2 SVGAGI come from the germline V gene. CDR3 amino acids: CASSYSTTTDQPQHF. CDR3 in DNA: TGTGCCAGCAGTTACTCGACGACAACCGATCAGCCCCAGCATTTT.

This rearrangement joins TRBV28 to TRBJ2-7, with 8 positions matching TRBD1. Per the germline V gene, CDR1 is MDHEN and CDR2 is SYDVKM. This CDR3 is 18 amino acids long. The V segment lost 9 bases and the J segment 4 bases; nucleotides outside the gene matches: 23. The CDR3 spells CASLFDRGSRLLLYEQYF. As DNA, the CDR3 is TGTGCCAGTCTTTTCGACAGGGGCTCTAGGTTATTATTATACGAGCAGTACTTC.